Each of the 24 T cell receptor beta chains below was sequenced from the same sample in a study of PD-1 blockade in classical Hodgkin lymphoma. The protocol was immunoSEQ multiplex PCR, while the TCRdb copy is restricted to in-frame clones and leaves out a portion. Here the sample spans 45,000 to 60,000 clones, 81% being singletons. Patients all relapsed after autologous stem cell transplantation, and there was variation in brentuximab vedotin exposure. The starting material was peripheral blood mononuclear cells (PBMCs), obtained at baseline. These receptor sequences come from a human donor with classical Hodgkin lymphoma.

CDR3 DNA: TGTGCCAGCAGCGTAGTTCCCGGCGCCTACGAGCAGTACTTC. Its translation is CASSVVPGAYEQYF. V usage is TRBV21-1 and J usage is TRBJ2-7. TRBV21-1 corresponds to a pseudogene. The CDR3 spans 14 residues.

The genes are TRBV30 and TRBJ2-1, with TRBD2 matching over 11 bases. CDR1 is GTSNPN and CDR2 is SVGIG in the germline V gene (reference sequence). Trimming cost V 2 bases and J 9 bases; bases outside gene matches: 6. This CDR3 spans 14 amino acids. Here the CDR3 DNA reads TGTGCCTGGAGTTTGGGACTAGCGGTGAGTGAGCAGTTCTTC. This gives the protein CAWSLGLAVSEQFF.

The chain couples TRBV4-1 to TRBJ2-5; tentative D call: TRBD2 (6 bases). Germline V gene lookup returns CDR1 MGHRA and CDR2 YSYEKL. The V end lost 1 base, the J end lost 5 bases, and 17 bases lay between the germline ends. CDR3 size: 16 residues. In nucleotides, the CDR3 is TGCGCCAGCAGCCAAGGGGTCGGAGGGGCCGGGGAGACCCAGTACTTC. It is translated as CASSQGVGGAGETQYF.

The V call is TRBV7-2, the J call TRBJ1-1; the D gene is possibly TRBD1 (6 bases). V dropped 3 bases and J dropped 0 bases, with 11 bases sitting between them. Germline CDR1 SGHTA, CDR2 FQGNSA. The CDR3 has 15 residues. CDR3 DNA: TGTGCCAGCAGCTTCCGTGGACAGCTGAACACTGAAGCTTTCTTT. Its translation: CASSFRGQLNTEAFF. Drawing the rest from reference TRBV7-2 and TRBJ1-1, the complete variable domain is GAGVSQSPSNKVTEKGKDVELRCDPISGHTALYWYRQSLGQGLEFLIYFQGNSAPDKSGLPSDRFSAERTGGSVSTLTIQRTQQEDSAVYLCASSFRGQLNTEAFFGQGTRLTVV.

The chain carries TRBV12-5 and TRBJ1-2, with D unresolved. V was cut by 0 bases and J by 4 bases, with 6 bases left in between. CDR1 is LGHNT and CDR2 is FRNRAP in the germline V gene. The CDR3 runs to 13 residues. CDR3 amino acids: CASGLVRAYGYTF. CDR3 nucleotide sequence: TGTGCTAGTGGTTTGGTAAGGGCCTATGGCTACACCTTC.

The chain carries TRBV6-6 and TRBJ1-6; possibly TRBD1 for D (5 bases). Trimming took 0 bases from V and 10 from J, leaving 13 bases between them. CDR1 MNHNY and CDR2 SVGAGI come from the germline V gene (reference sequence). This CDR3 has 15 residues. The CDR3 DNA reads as TGTGCCAGCAGTTACTCCCCAGGGCTGAAGTCACCCCTCCACTTT. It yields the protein CASSYSPGLKSPLHF.

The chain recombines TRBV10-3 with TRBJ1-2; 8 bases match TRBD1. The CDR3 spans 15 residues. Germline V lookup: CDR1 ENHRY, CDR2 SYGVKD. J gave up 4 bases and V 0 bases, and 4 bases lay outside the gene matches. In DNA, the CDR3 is TGTGCCATCAGTGAGTCGGGTCAGGGGGCCTATGGCTACACCTTC. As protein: CAISESGQGAYGYTF.

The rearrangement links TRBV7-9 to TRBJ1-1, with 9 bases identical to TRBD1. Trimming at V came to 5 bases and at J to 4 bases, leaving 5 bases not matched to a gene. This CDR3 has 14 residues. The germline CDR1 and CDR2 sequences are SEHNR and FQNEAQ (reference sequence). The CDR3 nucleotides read TGTGCCAGCAGCGTACAGGGGGCGAGCACTGAAGCTTTCTTT. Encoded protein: CASSVQGASTEAFF. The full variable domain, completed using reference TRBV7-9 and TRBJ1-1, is DTGVSQNPRHKITKRGQNVTFRCDPISEHNRLYWYRQTLGQGPEFLTYFQNEAQLEKSRLLSDRFSAERPKGSFSTLEIQRTEQGDSAMYLCASSVQGASTEAFFGQGTRLTVV.

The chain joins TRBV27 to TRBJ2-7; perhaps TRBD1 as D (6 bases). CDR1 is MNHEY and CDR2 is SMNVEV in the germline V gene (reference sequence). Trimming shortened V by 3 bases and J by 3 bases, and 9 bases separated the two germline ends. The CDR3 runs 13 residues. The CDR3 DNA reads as TGTGCCAGCAGTTTGGGCAGGGGCTACGAGCAGTACTTC. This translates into CASSLGRGYEQYF.

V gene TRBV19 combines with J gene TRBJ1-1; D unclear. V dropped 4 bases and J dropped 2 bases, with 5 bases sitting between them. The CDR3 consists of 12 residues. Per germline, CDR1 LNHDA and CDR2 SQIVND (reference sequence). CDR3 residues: CASSTRNTEAFF. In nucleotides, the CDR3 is TGTGCCAGTAGTACGAGAAACACTGAAGCTTTCTTT.

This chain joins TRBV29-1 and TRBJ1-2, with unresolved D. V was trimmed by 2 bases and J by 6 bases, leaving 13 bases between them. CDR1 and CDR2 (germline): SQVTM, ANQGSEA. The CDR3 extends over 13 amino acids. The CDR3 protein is CSVERGQRNGYTF. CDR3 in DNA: TGCAGCGTTGAACGCGGGCAGAGGAATGGCTACACCTTC.

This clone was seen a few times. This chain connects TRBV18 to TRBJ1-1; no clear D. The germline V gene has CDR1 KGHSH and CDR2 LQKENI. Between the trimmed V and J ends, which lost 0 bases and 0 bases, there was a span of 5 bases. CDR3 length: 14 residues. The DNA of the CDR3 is TGTGCCAGCTCACCACCTTCTGTGAACACTGAAGCTTTCTTT. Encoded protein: CASSPPSVNTEAFF.

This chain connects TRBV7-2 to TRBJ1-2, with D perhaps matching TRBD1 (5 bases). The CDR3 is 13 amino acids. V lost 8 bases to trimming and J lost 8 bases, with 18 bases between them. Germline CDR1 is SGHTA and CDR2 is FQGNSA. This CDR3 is CASQLSGVQGYTF. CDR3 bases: TGTGCCAGCCAACTTTCGGGGGTTCAAGGCTACACCTTC.

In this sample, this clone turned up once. CDR3 residues: CASSQEGWTNEKLFF. The DNA of the CDR3 is TGCGCCAGCAGCCAAGAAGGGTGGACTAATGAAAAACTGTTTTTT. The V call is TRBV4-3, the J call TRBJ1-4; D gene unclear. The germline V gene has CDR1 LGHNA and CDR2 YSLEER. V was cut by 0 bases and J by 2 bases, with 7 bases left in between. CDR3 length: 15 amino acids.

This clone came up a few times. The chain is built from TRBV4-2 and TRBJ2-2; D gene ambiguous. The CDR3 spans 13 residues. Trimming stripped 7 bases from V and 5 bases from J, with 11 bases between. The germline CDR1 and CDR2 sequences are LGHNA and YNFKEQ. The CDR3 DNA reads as TGTGCCAGCACCCTCGGTGGAACCGGGGAGCTGTTTTTT. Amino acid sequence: CASTLGGTGELFF.

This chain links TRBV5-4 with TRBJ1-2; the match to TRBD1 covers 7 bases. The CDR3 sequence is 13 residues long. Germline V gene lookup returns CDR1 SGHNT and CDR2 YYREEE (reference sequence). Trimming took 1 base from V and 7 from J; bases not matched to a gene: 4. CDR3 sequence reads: CASSLPGGSGYTF. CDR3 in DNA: TGTGCCAGCAGCTTGCCAGGGGGAAGTGGCTACACCTTC.

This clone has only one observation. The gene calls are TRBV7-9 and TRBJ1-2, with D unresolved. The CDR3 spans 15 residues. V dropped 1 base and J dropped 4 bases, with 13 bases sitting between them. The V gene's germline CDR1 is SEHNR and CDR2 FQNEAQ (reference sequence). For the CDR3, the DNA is TGTGCCAGCAGCTTAGGCGGGAGCAATGGCTATGGCTACACCTTC. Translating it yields CASSLGGSNGYGYTF. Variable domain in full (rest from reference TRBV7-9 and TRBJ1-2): DTGVSQNPRHKITKRGQNVTFRCDPISEHNRLYWYRQTLGQGPEFLTYFQNEAQLEKSRLLSDRFSAERPKGSFSTLEIQRTEQGDSAMYLCASSLGGSNGYGYTFGSGTRLTVV.

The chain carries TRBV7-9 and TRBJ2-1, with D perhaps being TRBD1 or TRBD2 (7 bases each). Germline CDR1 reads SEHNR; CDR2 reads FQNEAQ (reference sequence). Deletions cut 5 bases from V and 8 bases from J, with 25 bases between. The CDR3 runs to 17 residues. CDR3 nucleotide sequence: TGTGCCAGCAGCGCCCTGAGGGGGCGGGAGACCCGCGATGAGCAGTTCTTC. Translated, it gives CASSALRGRETRDEQFF. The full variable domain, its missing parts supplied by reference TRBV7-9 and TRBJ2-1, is DTGVSQNPRHKITKRGQNVTFRCDPISEHNRLYWYRQTLGQGPEFLTYFQNEAQLEKSRLLSDRFSAERPKGSFSTLEIQRTEQGDSAMYLCASSALRGRETRDEQFFGPGTRLTVL.

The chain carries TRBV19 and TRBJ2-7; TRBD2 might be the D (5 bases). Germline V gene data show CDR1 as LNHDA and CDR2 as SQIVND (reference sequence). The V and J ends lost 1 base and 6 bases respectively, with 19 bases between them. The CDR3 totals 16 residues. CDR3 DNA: TGTGCCAGTAGTATAGCCCGAGGGATAACACCTTTCGAGCAGTACTTC. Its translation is CASSIARGITPFEQYF.

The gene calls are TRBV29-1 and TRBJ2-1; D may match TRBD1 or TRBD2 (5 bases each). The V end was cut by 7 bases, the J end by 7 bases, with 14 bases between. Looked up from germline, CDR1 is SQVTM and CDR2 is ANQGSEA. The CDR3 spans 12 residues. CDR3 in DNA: TGCAGCGCCCGGGACGGGCTTAATGAGCAGTTCTTC. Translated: CSARDGLNEQFF.

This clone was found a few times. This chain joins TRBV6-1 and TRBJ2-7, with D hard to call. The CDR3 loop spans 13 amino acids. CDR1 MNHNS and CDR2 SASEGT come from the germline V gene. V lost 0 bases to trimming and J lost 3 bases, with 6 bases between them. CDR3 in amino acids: CASSEAGLYEQYV. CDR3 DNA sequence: TGTGCCAGCAGTGAAGCTGGGCTCTACGAGCAGTACGTC.

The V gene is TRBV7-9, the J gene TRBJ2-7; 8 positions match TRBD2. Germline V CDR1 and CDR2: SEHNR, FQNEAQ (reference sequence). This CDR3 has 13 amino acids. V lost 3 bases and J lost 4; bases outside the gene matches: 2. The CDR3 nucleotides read TGTGCCAGCAGCTTCCCGGGAGGGTACGAGCAGTACTTC. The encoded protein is CASSFPGGYEQYF.

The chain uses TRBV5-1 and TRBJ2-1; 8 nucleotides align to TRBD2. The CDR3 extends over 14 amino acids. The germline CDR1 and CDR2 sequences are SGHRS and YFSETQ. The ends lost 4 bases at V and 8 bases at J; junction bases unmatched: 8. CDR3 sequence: CASSLLVSGDEQFF. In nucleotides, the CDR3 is TGCGCCAGCAGCCTCCTGGTTAGCGGGGATGAGCAGTTCTTC.

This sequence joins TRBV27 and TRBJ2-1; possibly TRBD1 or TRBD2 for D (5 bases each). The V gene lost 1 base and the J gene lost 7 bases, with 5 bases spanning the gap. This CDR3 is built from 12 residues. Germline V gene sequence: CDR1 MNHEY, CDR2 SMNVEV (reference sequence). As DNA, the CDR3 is TGTGCCAGCAGTTTATGGGGGAATGAGCAGTTCTTC. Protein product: CASSLWGNEQFF.